This T cell receptor beta chain appears in the sequencing data of a study of radiation and T cells in renal cell carcinoma. The V gene's germline CDR1 is SGHRS and CDR2 YFSETQ. The length of the CDR3 is 15 residues. V dropped 0 bases and J dropped 3; count of bases not matched to a gene: 3. The time point is: baseline pretreatment blood. As for treatment: 15 Gy SBRT to primary tumor, nephrectomy 4 weeks later. Some clones are missing from TCRdb's copy, which holds only in-frame ones; the method was immunoSEQ multiplex PCR. The sample carries about 150,000 clones, 88% recorded once. The specimen comprised blood, sampled from a patient whose treatment included radiotherapy and nephrectomy. The chain combines TRBV5-1 with TRBJ2-1; 7 nucleotides line up with TRBD2. This receptor was obtained from a woman in her seventies with renal cell carcinoma. CDR3 amino acids: CASSLAGGVYNEQFF. For the CDR3, the DNA is TGCGCCAGCAGCTTGGCGGGGGGAGTCTACAATGAGCAGTTCTTC.